This is a list of T cell receptor delta chains from one sample in a study of gamma-delta chains in newborns, infants, children. TCRdb processed the reads again with the CATT caller. The sample has more than 9,000 delta-chain clones; 22% are singletons. Material: blood. Source of these receptors: a child who was a newborn, infant or young child, either healthy, febrile or measles-vaccinated (not recorded which). Each CDR3 is given with its conserved first and last residue. Each record gives: D gene, V gene, J gene, clone size, CDR3 protein, CDR3 DNA. D genes are given only for firm matches. A row's size may be missing; if present it is once, few, many or a size class.

D gene: TRDD3
V gene: TRDV2
J gene: TRDJ1
clone size: -
CDR3 protein: CACDTLWGIDADKLIF
CDR3 DNA: TGTGCCTGTGACACGCTCTGGGGGATAGACGCCGATAAACTCATCTTT

D gene: TRDD3
V gene: TRDV2
J gene: TRDJ1
clone size: medium-sized
CDR3 protein: CACDTLRGGGYAQTDKLIF
CDR3 DNA: TGTGCCTGTGACACCCTACGAGGTGGGGGATACGCACAGACCGATAAACTCATCTTT

D gene: TRDD3
V gene: TRDV1
J gene: TRDJ1
clone size: -
CDR3 protein: CALGELGSVLYWGIPSTDKLIF
CDR3 DNA: TGTGCTCTTGGGGAACTAGGATCGGTCCTGTACTGGGGGATACCCTCCACCGATAAACTCATCTTT

D gene: -
V gene: TRDV2
J gene: TRDJ1
clone size: -
CDR3 protein: CACVGVTGLKANTDKLIF
CDR3 DNA: TGTGCCTGTGTGGGAGTGACAGGCCTTAAGGCTAACACCGATAAACTCATCTTT

D gene: -
V gene: TRDV2
J gene: TRDJ1
clone size: few
CDR3 protein: CACDSVLDHTRGKLIF
CDR3 DNA: TGTGCCTGTGACTCAGTACTGGATCATACGAGGGGTAAACTCATCTTT

D gene: -
V gene: TRDV2
J gene: TRDJ1
clone size: -
CDR3 protein: CACDTLEDTGKLIF
CDR3 DNA: TGTGCCTGTGACACACTGGAGGATACCGGGAAACTCATCTTT

D gene: TRDD2
V gene: TRDV2
J gene: TRDJ1
clone size: few
CDR3 protein: CACERLPTTLSGASKGLPDKLIF
CDR3 DNA: TGTGCCTGTGAGCGTCTTCCTACCACACTATCAGGGGCCTCCAAAGGTCTCCCCGATAAACTCATCTTT

D gene: TRDD3
V gene: TRDV2
J gene: TRDJ1
clone size: few
CDR3 protein: CACDTLQEVGDTPSDKLIF
CDR3 DNA: TGTGCCTGTGACACCCTTCAGGAGGTGGGGGATACGCCTAGCGATAAACTCATCTTT

D gene: TRDD3
V gene: TRDV2
J gene: TRDJ1
clone size: medium-sized
CDR3 protein: CACDTVSTGGYVELIF
CDR3 DNA: TGTGCCTGTGACACCGTGAGTACTGGGGGATACGTTGAACTCATCTTT

D gene: TRDD3
V gene: TRDV2
J gene: TRDJ1
clone size: -
CDR3 protein: CACDTVGPTGGDAGGKLIF
CDR3 DNA: TGTGCCTGTGACACCGTGGGACCTACTGGGGGCGACGCGGGGGGTAAACTCATCTTT

D gene: TRDD3
V gene: TRDV1
J gene: TRDJ1
clone size: -
CDR3 protein: CALGIRALWGIRTSKLIF
CDR3 DNA: TGTGCTCTTGGTATAAGAGCCCTTTGGGGGATAAGGACGTCTAAACTCATCTTT

D gene: TRDD3
V gene: TRDV2
J gene: TRDJ1
clone size: few
CDR3 protein: CACDTASSTGGWTDKLIF
CDR3 DNA: TGTGCCTGTGACACCGCGTCTAGTACTGGGGGATGGACCGATAAACTCATCTTT

D gene: TRDD3
V gene: TRDV2
J gene: TRDJ1
clone size: -
CDR3 protein: CACDTVGLLGDTVPSYTDKLIF
CDR3 DNA: TGTGCCTGTGACACCGTGGGCTTACTGGGGGATACAGTCCCCTCGTACACCGATAAACTCATCTTT

D gene: -
V gene: TRDV2
J gene: TRDJ1
clone size: -
CDR3 protein: CARDTVGLGTGTELKYTDKLIF
CDR3 DNA: TGTGCCCGTGACACCGTTGGCCTCGGTACTGGGACGGAGCTCAAGTACACCGATAAACTCATCTTT

D gene: TRDD3
V gene: TRDV1
J gene: TRDJ1
clone size: few
CDR3 protein: CALGELGIDTGDTVHCVCTDKLIF
CDR3 DNA: TGTGCTCTTGGGGAACTAGGAATTGACACAGGGGATACGGTTCACTGCGTTTGCACCGATAAACTCATCTTT

D gene: TRDD3
V gene: TRDV2
J gene: TRDJ1
clone size: -
CDR3 protein: CACDTLRSGGIRGTDKLIF
CDR3 DNA: TGTGCCTGTGACACTCTTAGGTCTGGGGGGATACGCGGCACCGATAAACTCATCTTT

D gene: TRDD3
V gene: TRDV2
J gene: TRDJ1
clone size: -
CDR3 protein: CACDGLGDVYTDKLIF
CDR3 DNA: TGTGCCTGTGACGGACTGGGGGACGTGTACACCGATAAACTCATCTTT

D gene: TRDD3
V gene: TRDV2
J gene: TRDJ3
clone size: -
CDR3 protein: CACDVTGGPKLSWDTRQMFF
CDR3 DNA: TGTGCCTGTGACGTTACTGGGGGCCCCAAACTCTCCTGGGACACCCGACAGATGTTTTTC

D gene: TRDD3
V gene: TRDV2
J gene: TRDJ3
clone size: -
CDR3 protein: CACDPVLGDTGNSLDTRQMFF
CDR3 DNA: TGTGCCTGTGACCCCGTACTGGGGGATACGGGGAACTCCTTGGACACCCGACAGATGTTTTTC

D gene: TRDD3
V gene: TRDV2
J gene: TRDJ3
clone size: once
CDR3 protein: CACVSLGIGGLRPWYTRQMFF
CDR3 DNA: TGTGCCTGTGTTTCCCTGGGGATAGGTGGCCTTCGTCCCTGGTACACCCGACAGATGTTTTTC

D gene: -
V gene: TRDV2
J gene: TRDJ1
clone size: -
CDR3 protein: CACDPLTLLGSLFTDKLIF
CDR3 DNA: TGTGCCTGTGACCCTCTTACCCTACTGGGATCTTTATTCACCGATAAACTCATCTTT

D gene: TRDD3
V gene: TRDV2
J gene: TRDJ1
clone size: few
CDR3 protein: CACDSLGGAGGSYTDKLIF
CDR3 DNA: TGTGCCTGTGACTCTCTTGGGGGTGCGGGGGGATCCTACACCGATAAACTCATCTTT

D gene: -
V gene: TRDV2
J gene: TRDJ1
clone size: once
CDR3 protein: CACDTVGAEKRGTDKLIF
CDR3 DNA: TGTGCCTGTGACACCGTGGGAGCGGAAAAACGAGGCACCGATAAACTCATCTTT

D gene: -
V gene: TRDV2
J gene: TRDJ1
clone size: -
CDR3 protein: CAGRPVPTWGFDKLIF
CDR3 DNA: TGTGCCGGCAGACCTGTTCCTACCTGGGGATTCGATAAACTCATCTTT